This TCR beta chain was documented in a study of shared clonotypes between healthy human individuals. As for this clone: The antigen is unknown.

Regarding the study as a whole: Limited genetic and exposure-history diversity came from having few donors.

TCRdb keeps only in-frame clones here, not all; method: immunoSEQ multiplex PCR. The sample records 600,000 to 700,000 clones, around four fifths being singletons. Trimming removed 3 bases from V and 2 bases from J, with 7 bases in between. CDR1 and CDR2 from the germline V gene are LGHNA and YSLEER. The CDR3 runs to 13 residues. Sequenced material: memory CD4+ T cells sorted from blood. As for subset: CD45RA-negative fraction. This clonotype was obtained from a woman between 25 and 40 years old in good health. The chain has TRBV4-3 and TRBJ1-2; D is unclear. This CDR3 reads CASSHPRNYGYTF. DNA for the CDR3: TGCGCCAGCAGCCACCCCAGAAACTATGGCTACACCTTC.